This T cell receptor beta chain was sequenced during a study of CD8+ T cells in alopecia areata (dated by TCRdb to the late 2010s). About the study as a whole: Treated patients were enrolled in an open-label pilot trial of oral tofacitinib, 5 to 10 mg twice daily, for moderate-to-severe alopecia areata. In both human patients and the C3H/HeJ mouse model, the study applied high-throughput TCRbeta sequencing to look at T cell clonal expansion in alopecia areata. In treated patients, disease severity was measured using the SALT score, which gives the percentage of scalp surface area affected. Tofacitinib was administered for 6 to 18 months, and 6 months of follow-up off drug were then conducted to assess delayed response and recurrence. Scalp clonality was compared among normal scalp (n=4), patchy alopecia areata scalp (n=8), and alopecia totalis/universalis scalp (n=8). In humans, TCRbeta sequencing was performed on scalp tissue and on sorted CD4+ and CD8+ peripheral blood T cells from healthy controls and from patients with patchy or totalis/universalis alopecia areata. TCRbeta CDR3 regions were amplified by immunoSEQ multiplex PCR with 35 Vbeta forward and 13 Jbeta reverse primers. The RNA source kit depended on sample type: the PAXgene miRNA kit for fixed scalp, the miRNeasy kit for PBMCs, and the RNeasy kit for mouse skin. Biopsies were taken from tofacitinib-treated patients at baseline and again at 4 and 24 weeks into treatment, and several of those patients also had a later scalp biopsy. Beyond this particular receptor, the publication reports: Compared with normal scalp, lesional scalp, particularly in alopecia totalis/universalis, had higher clonality and more expanded CD8+ clones, which suggests antigenic drive. Compared with mice, TCR sequences shared between patients were less clear, possibly partly because of HLA diversity across the patient population. With tofacitinib, both scalp clonality and the number of expanded CD8+ clones among the top 100 scalp clones went down significantly. Because the treated cohort was small and included a single nonresponder, larger studies are needed to assess links between baseline CD8+ expansion and response. Resident alphabeta T cells in normal human skin are also sequenced, complicating scalp TCR repertoire analysis, unlike mouse skin dominated by gammadelta T cells. During tofacitinib treatment, many expanded lesional clones stuck around in both scalp and blood, and this persistence may partly explain why relapse happens after treatment is stopped.

The time point label for this specimen denotes: less than five weeks on oral tofacitinib. The sample's treatment or condition, from its label and the paper: oral pan-JAK inhibitor, 5-10 mg twice daily. Peripheral blood and lesional scalp punch biopsies were obtained from patients with alopecia areata. PBMCs were separated by density centrifugation and stained for CD3, CD4 and CD8, after which CD4+ and CD8+ T cells were sorted on a FACSAria. Libraries were constructed by the immunoSEQ multiplex PCR assay. RNA was extracted from all samples and reverse transcribed into cDNA, which served as template for TCR sequencing. SuperScript III was used to make first-strand cDNA, primed with a 2:1 mix of oligo-dT and random hexamers. A synthetic immune receptor repertoire was used to assess amplification bias, and residual bias was removed computationally. Processing in the source paper ran as follows. Raw reads were preprocessed to remove errors, and CDR3 was defined by IMGT conventions from the conserved cysteine to phenylalanine. Clonality was computed as 1 minus the Shannon entropy, with the entropy normalized by log2 of the number of productive unique TCRs. Whether scalp clones were CD4 or CD8 was inferred by matching scalp TCRbeta sequences against CD4 and CD8 repertoires sorted from blood. TCRdb obtained this table from immuneACCESS and retained in-frame rearrangements with V and J assigned. These tables miss some clones; where compared with another copy, unresolved V genes account for less than half of the shortfall, and the remainder is unexplained. That table furnishes V, J and clone size, whereas the DNA furnished D and trimming. The table for this sample lists about 190,000 clones; 55% to 70% of them were counted only once. The ten largest clones capture about 0.65% of the sample.

The V and J ends are trimmed by 10 bases and 9 bases, leaving 19 bases between them. Its CDR3 holds 13 amino acids, cysteine through phenylalanine. The kept DNA is CDR3 alone, 39 bases in frame from the first base. For CDR1 and CDR2, the germline V gene lists ENHRY and SYGVKD. This clone has only a few counts. This receptor's antigen is unknown. Qualities for individual bases were not recorded, and no much larger clone is one base off. The receptor comes from a human donor with alopecia areata. The input for sequencing was CD4+ T cells sorted from blood, taken at week 4, from a patient treated with tofacitinib. The chain is made from TRBV10-3 and TRBJ2-1; the D segment is perhaps TRBD1 or TRBD2, each sharing 8 matched bases. In nucleotides, the sequence is TGTGCCACCGGGGGGGGACAGGATAGTGAGCAGTTCTTC. Translated, this gives CATGGGQDSEQFF.